The 2 T cell receptor beta chains below come from one sample, sequenced in a study of CD8 T cells in ankylosing spondylitis (dated by TCRdb to about 2017). Libraries were made using 5' RACE. Sequencer: Illumina HiSeq 2500. TCRdb passed the public sequencing reads through fastp at Q25 and MiXCR, retaining productive beta sequences. Duplicate CDR3 protein sequences are folded into a single record with the most common DNA and genes. This sample gives 150,000 to 200,000 distinct CDR3 sequences in total; roughly 30% of them show up just once. Jointly, the top ten make up around 6% of the sample. The sequenced material came from synovial fluid, either unsorted or a sorted T cell fraction (not recorded which). The receptors shown here come from a male donor with ankylosing spondylitis.

This clonotype was detected only a few times. V is TRBV10-3 and J is TRBJ2-1; no clear D gene. The germline V gene has CDR1 ENHRY and CDR2 SYGVKD. V was cut by 0 bases and J by 2 bases, with 14 bases left in between. This CDR3 comprises 17 residues. For the CDR3, the DNA is TGTGCCATCAGTGAGTCCCCTTTTTCCCAGGCCTACAATGAGCAGTTCTTC. It encodes CAISESPFSQAYNEQFF.

This clonotype was seen ten or more times. The J gene is TRBJ2-3, the V gene TRBV18; D uncertain. CDR1 KGHSH and CDR2 LQKENI come from the germline V gene. V was trimmed by 8 bases and J by 2 bases, leaving 8 bases between them. The CDR3 is made up of 12 amino acids. The CDR3 is CASSPNTDTQYF. CDR3 in DNA: TGTGCCAGCAGCCCTAACACAGATACGCAGTATTTT.